Sequencing of this T cell receptor (beta chain) was carried out in a study of blood T cell repertoires in COVID-19. As for the study in general: The United States, Italy and Spain supplied acute and convalescent COVID-19 samples. T cells, B-cell-depleted T cells, or PBMCs supplied cDNA or gDNA.

Profiling relied on immunoSEQ multiplex PCR, and the TCRdb table lists in-frame clones only, not all of them. The sample lists roughly 220,000 clones; nearly 90% were seen once. Trimming cost V 1 base and J 4 bases; bases outside gene matches: 9. This CDR3 is 17 amino acids long. The germline CDR1 and CDR2 sequences are MGHRA and YSYEKL. Specimen: PBMCs or T cells enriched from blood (not recorded which). The origin of this receptor is a man aged 30-40 years who had been exposed to COVID-19. The genes are TRBV4-1 and TRBJ2-7, with 11 nucleotides matching TRBD1. CDR3 sequence: CASSQGPSGTGGYEQYF. The CDR3 DNA sequence: TGCGCCAGCAGCCAAGGGCCTTCAGGGACAGGGGGGTACGAGCAGTACTTC.